The T cell receptor beta chain described here comes from a study of identical twins. MiXCR was run by TCRdb on the 5' RACE reads, yielding one entry per CDR3 protein. This sample yields some 230,000 distinct CDR3 sequences, of which 6.5% to 8% are seen a single time; about 15% belongs to the top ten. The CDR3 has 18 amino acids. With 2 bases clipped from V and 4 bases from J, the junction kept 13 bases outside the gene matches. Germline CDR1 and CDR2: SGHAT and FQDESV (reference sequence). This same sample was also taken into another study, of T cells expressing NK-cell markers. That paper notes: In several experiments, an anti-gamma-delta TCR antibody restricted sorting to alpha-beta TCR T cells. Of the CD8+ T cell pool in several donors, about 1.0-8% was accounted for by dominant NKG2C+ clonotypes.

This chain links TRBV11-1 with TRBJ2-1; 8 nucleotides agree with TRBD2. The material sequenced was CD8+ T cells sorted from blood. This clonotype was obtained from a woman between 18 and 29 years old in good health. CDR3 protein: CASSLWPGRAGAYNEQFF. For the CDR3, the DNA is TGTGCCAGCAGCTTATGGCCAGGACGAGCGGGGGCGTACAATGAGCAGTTCTTC.